A selection of T cell receptor beta chains follows, all from one sample in a study of T-cell memory formation after mild COVID-19. TCRdb recomputed calls from the 5' RACE reads with MiXCR, one row per CDR3 protein. The sample consists of under 600,000 distinct CDR3 sequences, 20% to 25% of them appearing once. Sequencing was done on a sample of PBMCs or a T cell subset sorted from them (not recorded which). These receptors were collected from an adult woman who had mild COVID-19 (a few samples of this study predate the infection). Cell type and time point are not known. The conserved cysteine and the conserved F or W are not part of the CDR3 here. Fields, in order: J gene, V gene, CDR3 protein.

>TRBJ1-4|TRBV11-1
ASSFRDSGEKLF
>TRBJ1-2|TRBV11-3
ASSAPGDSYGYT
>TRBJ2-1|TRBV27
ASSPNGRATYNEQF
>TRBJ2-3|TRBV5-4
ASSQRLAGGPRDTQY
>TRBJ2-7|TRBV12-3/TRBV12-4
ASRPYRGRYEQY
>TRBJ2-1|TRBV7-9
ASSPGDSLPYNEQF
>TRBJ1-1|TRBV12-3/TRBV12-4
ASSLGGGRMNTEAF
>TRBJ2-5|TRBV7-9
ASSLTGTGETQY
>TRBJ2-3|TRBV21-1
RCGGLTDTQY
>TRBJ1-1|TRBV6-1
ASSVLQGAGTEAF
>TRBJ1-2|TRBV6-5
ASSPSGGGYYGYT
>TRBJ2-3|TRBV7-6
ASSSDFRSTDTQY
>TRBJ1-2|TRBV5-1
ASSPPGQGGHGYT
>TRBJ1-4|TRBV5-6
ASSLSDRGLF
>TRBJ2-5|TRBV20-1
SARESSGSGETQY
>TRBJ2-1|TRBV3-1
ASSQEPLASTYNEQF
>TRBJ1-5|TRBV20-1
SARGGPRLAQH
>TRBJ2-7|TRBV12-3/TRBV12-4
ASSRTLADAYEQY
>TRBJ1-5|TRBV27
ASSPGTGLNSNQPQH
>TRBJ1-4|TRBV15
ATSTRTAEEKLF
>TRBJ1-1|TRBV5-6
ASSLAGGLRNTEAF
>TRBJ2-7|TRBV3-1
ASSPRDRGYYEQY
>TRBJ2-7|TRBV7-2
ASSFRTGTGNYEQY
>TRBJ2-7|TRBV11-2
ASSSGAGPTYEQY